This is a list of T cell receptor beta chains from one sample in a study of blood T cell repertoires in COVID-19. Repertoires were generated with immunoSEQ multiplex PCR, while TCRdb's copy carries only in-frame clones and drops some. The repertoire holds fewer than 300,000 clones, with 90% to 95% as singletons. The sample was peripheral blood. These receptors all stem from a woman aged 25 to 39 with COVID-19, enrolled during active disease. Each CDR3 is given with its conserved first and last residue. The D gene is left open where the match is weak. Some rows mark clone size as missing; the rest say once, few, many or name a class of expanded clone.

D,J,size,V,CDR3,DNA
.,TRBJ2-5,.,TRBV2,CASSASGVGETQYF,TGTGCCAGCAGCGCCTCCGGGGTTGGAGAGACCCAGTACTTC
TRBD1,TRBJ1-4,.,TRBV28,CASSLGQGVGEKLFF,TGTGCCAGCAGTCTAGGACAGGGGGTGGGTGAAAAACTGTTTTTT
TRBD2,TRBJ2-5,.,TRBV4-2,CASSWGSGGGSKETQYF,TGTGCCAGCAGCTGGGGTTCGGGTGGCGGGAGTAAAGAGACCCAGTACTTC
.,TRBJ1-2,.,TRBV2,CASTRQYAYYGYTF,TGTGCCAGCACTCGACAGTATGCCTACTATGGCTACACCTTC
.,TRBJ2-3,.,TRBV11-1,CASSATPAVDTQYF,TGTGCCAGCAGCGCCACCCCGGCGGTAGATACGCAGTATTTT
TRBD2,TRBJ2-1,.,TRBV5-1,CASSPLAGEGYNEQFF,TGCGCCAGCAGCCCTCTAGCGGGAGAGGGGTACAATGAGCAGTTCTTC
.,TRBJ1-5,.,TRBV6-5,CASSKEGANQPQHF,TGTGCCAGCAGTAAGGAGGGAGCGAATCAGCCCCAGCATTTT
.,TRBJ1-1,.,TRBV27,CASSLAGPLNTEAFF,TGTGCCAGCAGTTTAGCAGGGCCCTTGAACACTGAAGCTTTCTTT
.,TRBJ2-2,.,TRBV9,CASTWGVDTGELFF,TGTGCCAGCACATGGGGAGTTGACACCGGGGAGCTGTTTTTT
TRBD1,TRBJ1-6,.,TRBV6-2/TRBV6-3,CASSGRTGAISPLHF,TGTGCCAGCAGTGGCAGGACAGGGGCGATTTCACCCCTCCACTTT
TRBD1,TRBJ1-1,few,TRBV19,CASTFRGEAEAFF,TGTGCCAGTACATTCAGGGGGGAGGCTGAAGCTTTCTTT
TRBD1,TRBJ1-3,.,TRBV9,CASSVDTGGSGNTIYF,TGTGCCAGCAGCGTAGACACAGGGGGCTCTGGAAACACCATATATTTT
.,TRBJ2-7,.,TRBV6-6,CASSQGARFYEQYF,TGTGCCAGCAGCCAAGGGGCCAGGTTCTACGAGCAGTACTTC
TRBD2,TRBJ2-7,.,TRBV7-4,CASSRLLAGGAYEQYF,TGTGCCAGCAGCCGCCTACTAGCGGGAGGCGCCTACGAGCAGTACTTC
TRBD1,TRBJ2-7,.,TRBV6-1,CASSVPPGQGNYEQYF,TGTGCCAGCAGTGTACCACCGGGACAGGGAAATTACGAGCAGTACTTC
.,TRBJ1-1,.,TRBV7-2,CASSAAPGGPEAFF,TGTGCCAGCAGCGCAGCGCCGGGGGGCCCTGAAGCTTTCTTT
.,TRBJ2-7,few,TRBV11-2,CASSLGARSYEQYF,TGTGCCAGCAGCTTAGGCGCCCGCTCCTACGAGCAGTACTTC
TRBD1,TRBJ1-1,.,TRBV24-1,CATSGGQGGTEAFF,TGTGCCACCAGTGGAGGACAGGGTGGCACTGAAGCTTTCTTT
.,TRBJ2-2,.,TRBV19,CASSIVRDWNTGELFF,TGTGCCAGTAGTATAGTCCGGGATTGGAACACCGGGGAGCTGTTTTTT
.,TRBJ1-5,once,TRBV6-6,CASKGGGNQPQHF,TGTGCCAGCAAAGGGGGTGGCAATCAGCCCCAGCATTTT
TRBD1,TRBJ1-6,.,TRBV19,CASQGGDNSPLHF,TGTGCCAGTCAGGGGGGCGATAATTCACCCCTCCACTTT
.,TRBJ2-5,.,TRBV28,CASSFRQGQRETQYF,TGTGCCAGCAGTTTTAGGCAGGGTCAACGAGAGACCCAGTACTTC
.,TRBJ1-3,.,TRBV5-1,CASSLSPQSSGNTIYF,TGCGCCAGCAGCTTGTCACCACAGAGCTCTGGAAACACCATATATTTT
.,TRBJ1-1,.,TRBV28,CASSWAGVRGTEAFF,TGTGCCAGCAGTTGGGCGGGGGTTCGGGGCACTGAAGCTTTCTTT
.,TRBJ1-3,.,TRBV9,CASSATTGISGNTIYF,TGTGCCAGCAGCGCTACGACCGGGATCTCTGGAAACACCATATATTTT
.,TRBJ1-6,.,TRBV9,CASSSREWGNSPLHF,TGTGCCAGCAGTTCCAGGGAATGGGGTAATTCACCCCTCCACTTT
.,TRBJ1-1,.,TRBV10-3,CAIRSRGEEGTEAFF,TGTGCCATCAGGAGTCGGGGGGAGGAGGGCACTGAAGCTTTCTTT
TRBD2,TRBJ2-3,.,TRBV24-1,CATSDLPLAGGPADTQYF,TGTGCCACCAGTGATTTGCCTTTAGCGGGAGGGCCCGCAGATACGCAGTATTTT
TRBD1,TRBJ2-5,.,TRBV10-3,CAISESGTGEEETQYF,TGTGCCATCAGTGAGTCGGGCACAGGGGAAGAGGAGACCCAGTACTTC
.,TRBJ1-1,few,TRBV2,CASRYREMNTEAFF,TGTGCCAGCAGGTACAGGGAGATGAACACTGAAGCTTTCTTT
TRBD2,TRBJ2-7,.,TRBV6-5,CASSSTLGLAGREQYF,TGTGCCAGCAGTTCTACCCTGGGACTAGCTGGTCGCGAGCAGTACTTC
.,TRBJ1-2,.,TRBV5-5,CASSLDGLRGYTF,TGTGCCAGCAGCTTGGACGGGTTGAGGGGCTACACCTTC
TRBD1,TRBJ1-4,.,TRBV19,CASSIEGTGTNEKLFF,TGTGCCAGTAGTATAGAAGGGACAGGGACTAATGAAAAACTGTTTTTT
.,TRBJ1-1,.,TRBV29-1,CSVEEQGNTEAFF,TGCAGCGTTGAAGAACAGGGGAACACTGAAGCTTTCTTT
.,TRBJ2-5,.,TRBV15,CATSRDNGQETQYF,TGTGCCACCAGCAGAGATAACGGGCAAGAGACCCAGTACTTC
.,TRBJ1-1,once,TRBV28,CAIRGGPAAFF,TGTGCCATCCGAGGAGGGCCGGCGGCTTTCTTT
TRBD1,TRBJ2-2,.,TRBV3-1/TRBV3-2,CASSQPWTGLSGELFF,TGTGCCAGCAGCCAGCCGTGGACAGGCCTTTCCGGGGAGCTGTTTTTT
TRBD1,TRBJ1-2,.,TRBV19,CASMGQGDSYGYTF,TGTGCCAGTATGGGACAGGGGGACAGCTATGGCTACACCTTC
TRBD1,TRBJ1-5,many,TRBV2,CASRAGQGRQPQHF,TGTGCCAGCAGGGCGGGACAGGGGAGGCAGCCCCAGCATTTT
.,TRBJ1-2,.,TRBV30,CAWVSRSDYGYTF,TGTGCCTGGGTATCGAGGTCGGACTATGGCTACACCTTC
.,TRBJ2-1,.,TRBV3-1/TRBV3-2,CASSQVGAYNEQFF,TGTGCCAGCAGCCAAGTTGGGGCGTACAATGAGCAGTTCTTC
.,TRBJ2-3,.,TRBV9,CASSEGHTDTQYF,TGTGCCAGCAGCGAGGGACACACAGATACGCAGTATTTT
.,TRBJ1-3,.,TRBV6-6,CASREVHTIYF,TGTGCCAGCAGAGAGGTCCACACCATATATTTT
TRBD1,TRBJ2-2,.,TRBV27,CASSPGWDRLNTGELFF,TGTGCCAGCAGTCCTGGGTGGGACAGGCTAAACACCGGGGAGCTGTTTTTT
TRBD2,TRBJ2-2,.,TRBV2,CASRGLAGVHGELFF,TGTGCCAGCAGAGGACTAGCGGGAGTTCACGGGGAGCTGTTTTTT
.,TRBJ2-7,few,TRBV7-9,CASSLAGVGEQYF,TGTGCCAGCAGCTTAGCGGGAGTTGGTGAGCAGTACTTC
TRBD1,TRBJ1-1,.,TRBV11-2,CASSLEQGTEAFF,TGTGCCAGCAGCTTAGAACAGGGGACTGAAGCTTTCTTT
TRBD1,TRBJ2-7,.,TRBV13,CASSSPDRVPYEQYF,TGTGCCAGCAGCTCTCCTGACAGGGTTCCCTACGAGCAGTACTTC
TRBD2,TRBJ2-7,.,TRBV19,CASSMSTSALFYEQYF,TGTGCCAGTAGTATGTCGACTAGCGCCCTGTTCTACGAGCAGTACTTC
.,TRBJ2-3,.,TRBV21-1,CASSKEGLAGGPIFTDTQYF,TGTGCCAGCAGCAAGGAGGGACTAGCGGGAGGACCGATTTTCACAGATACGCAGTATTTT
TRBD2,TRBJ2-5,.,TRBV19,CASSWERGFQETQYF,TGTGCCAGTAGTTGGGAGCGGGGCTTCCAAGAGACCCAGTACTTC
TRBD1,TRBJ2-7,.,TRBV5-1,CASSLGTGIEQYF,TGCGCCAGCAGCTTGGGGACAGGGATCGAGCAGTACTTC
.,TRBJ1-1,.,TRBV10-3,CAISELLQGRNTEAFF,TGTGCCATCAGTGAGCTCCTACAGGGACGGAACACTGAAGCTTTCTTT
TRBD2,TRBJ2-7,few,TRBV27,CASSPDHPQTSGEQYF,TGTGCCAGCAGCCCCGACCACCCCCAGACTAGCGGCGAGCAGTACTTC